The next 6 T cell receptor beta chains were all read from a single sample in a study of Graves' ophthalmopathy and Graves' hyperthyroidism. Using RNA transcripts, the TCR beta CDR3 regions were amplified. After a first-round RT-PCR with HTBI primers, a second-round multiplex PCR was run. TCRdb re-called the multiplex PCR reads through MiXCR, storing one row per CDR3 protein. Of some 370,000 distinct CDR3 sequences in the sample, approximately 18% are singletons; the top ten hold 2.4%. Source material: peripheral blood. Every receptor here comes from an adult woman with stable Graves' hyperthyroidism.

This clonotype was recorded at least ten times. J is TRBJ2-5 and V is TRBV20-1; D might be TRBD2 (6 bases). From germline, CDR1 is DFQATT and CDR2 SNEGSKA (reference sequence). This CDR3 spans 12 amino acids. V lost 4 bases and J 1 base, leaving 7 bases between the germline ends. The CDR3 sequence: CSAKRAQETQYF. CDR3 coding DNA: TGCAGTGCTAAGCGGGCCCAAGAGACCCAGTACTTC.

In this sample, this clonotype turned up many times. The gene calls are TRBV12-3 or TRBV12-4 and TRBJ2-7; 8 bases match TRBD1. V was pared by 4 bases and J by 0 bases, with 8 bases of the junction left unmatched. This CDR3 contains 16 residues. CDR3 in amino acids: CASSSSRTGLSYEQYF. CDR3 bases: TGTGCCAGCAGTTCTTCCCGGACAGGGCTCTCCTACGAGCAGTACTTC.

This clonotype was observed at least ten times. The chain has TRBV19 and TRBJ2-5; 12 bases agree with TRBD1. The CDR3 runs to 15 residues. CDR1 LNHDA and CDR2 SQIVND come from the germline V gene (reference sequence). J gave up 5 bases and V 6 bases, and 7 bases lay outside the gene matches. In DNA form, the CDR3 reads TGTGCCAGTAGCCTGGGACAGGGGGCGGATGAGACCCAGTACTTC. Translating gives CASSLGQGADETQYF.

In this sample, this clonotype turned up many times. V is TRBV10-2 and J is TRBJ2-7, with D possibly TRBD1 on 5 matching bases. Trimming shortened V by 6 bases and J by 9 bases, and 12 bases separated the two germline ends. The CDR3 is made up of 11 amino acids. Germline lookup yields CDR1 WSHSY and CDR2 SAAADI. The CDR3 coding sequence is TGCGCCAGCAGCCTCGACAGCCTGCAGTACTTC. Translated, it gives CASSLDSLQYF.

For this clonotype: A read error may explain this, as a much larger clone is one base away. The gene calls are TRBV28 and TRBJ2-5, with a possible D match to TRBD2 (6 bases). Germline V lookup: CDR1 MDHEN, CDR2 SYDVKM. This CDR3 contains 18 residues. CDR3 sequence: CVSSTRGGALKYQETQYF. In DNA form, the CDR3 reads TGTGTCAGCAGTACCCGAGGAGGGGCCCTGAAGTACCAAGAGACCCAGTACTTC.

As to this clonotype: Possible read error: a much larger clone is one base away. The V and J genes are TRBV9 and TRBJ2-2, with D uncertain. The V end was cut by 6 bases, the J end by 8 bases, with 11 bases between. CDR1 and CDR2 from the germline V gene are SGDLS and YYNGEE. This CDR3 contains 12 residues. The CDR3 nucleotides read TGTGCCAGCATCGTGGCCGTGGGGGAGCTGTTTTTT. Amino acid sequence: CASIVAVGELFF.